Shown below are 32 T cell receptor beta chains from a single sample sequenced in a study of shared clonotypes between healthy human individuals. The assay was immunoSEQ multiplex PCR, and TCRdb's table has in-frame clones only and misses some. The sample has millions of clones, approximately 93% seen once. Sequencing input: naive CD4+ T cells from PBMCs. Subset indicated: CD45RA+ positively selected. The receptors were gathered from a man younger than 35 in good health. Some clones in this sample may be carry-over from other donors' samples.

The chain employs TRBV5-1 and TRBJ2-5; 7 positions agree with TRBD1. The CDR3 extends over 15 amino acids. The germline gives CDR1 SGHRS, CDR2 YFSETQ. Trimming removed 4 bases from V and 4 bases from J; junction bases left unmatched: 10. CDR3 coding DNA: TGCGCCAGCAGCCCAACTACAGGGGCAGGAGAGACCCAGTACTTC. The encoded protein is CASSPTTGAGETQYF.

CDR3 in DNA: TGTGCCAGCAGCCCAGGGGCGCCTGGGGCCAACGTCCTGACTTTC. Translated, it gives CASSPGAPGANVLTF. This chain connects TRBV11-2 to TRBJ2-6, with a possible D match to TRBD1 (6 bases). The CDR3 totals 15 residues. Looked up from germline, CDR1 is SGHAT and CDR2 is FQNNGV. The V end lost 5 bases, the J end lost 2 bases, and 10 bases lay between the germline ends.

V gene TRBV5-5 combines with J gene TRBJ1-4, with D maybe TRBD1 (5 bases). V was clipped by 0 bases and J by 8 bases, with 11 bases between them. CDR1 and CDR2 from the germline V gene are SGHKS and YYEKEE (reference sequence). The CDR3 covers 14 residues. In DNA form, the CDR3 reads TGTGCCAGCAGCTTGGGACGGGACCGCGAAAAACTGTTTTTT. This codes for CASSLGRDREKLFF.

A few counts support this clone. The chain joins TRBV5-4 to TRBJ1-1; D call uncertain. The V end was cut by 2 bases, the J end by 1 base, with 12 bases between. This CDR3 spans 15 amino acids. The germline V gene has CDR1 SGHNT and CDR2 YYREEE (reference sequence). The CDR3 DNA sequence: TGTGCCAGCAGCTTTAGTCTTCGGCCGAACACTGAAGCTTTCTTT. Protein: CASSFSLRPNTEAFF.

V gene TRBV5-1 combines with J gene TRBJ2-7; D unresolved. Per germline, CDR1 SGHRS and CDR2 YFSETQ. The V and J ends lost 1 base and 1 base respectively, with 12 bases between them. CDR3 length: 15 amino acids. The CDR3 loop is CASSLNGSPSYEQYF. CDR3 sequence (DNA): TGCGCCAGCAGCTTGAACGGGTCTCCGTCCTACGAGCAGTACTTC. The variable domain in full, completed from reference TRBV5-1 and TRBJ2-7, reads KAGVTQTPRYLIKTRGQQVTLSCSPISGHRSVSWYQQTPGQGLQFLFEYFSETQRNKGNFPGRFSGRQFSNSRSEMNVSTLELGDSALYLCASSLNGSPSYEQYFGPGTRLTVT.

This clone is a singleton in its sample. This chain connects TRBV18 to TRBJ1-5, with TRBD1 matching over 10 bases. The trim removed 8 bases at V and 0 bases at J, leaving 13 bases unmatched. This CDR3 is built from 18 residues. Germline CDR1 reads KGHSH; CDR2 reads LQKENI. The CDR3 DNA reads TGTGCCAGCCCCCGGACCGGGACAGGGGTCTATAGCAATCAGCCCCAGCATTTT. This gives the protein CASPRTGTGVYSNQPQHF.

To note about this clone: Other DNA sequences in this specimen translate into the identical CDR3. This rearrangement joins TRBV18 to TRBJ2-1; 8 nucleotides agree with TRBD2. Germline V gene lookup returns CDR1 KGHSH and CDR2 LQKENI. The CDR3 contains 13 residues. J was trimmed by 5 bases and V by 3 bases; bases with no gene match: 0. Here the CDR3 DNA reads TGTGCCAGCTCACCGGGACTAGACAATGAGCAGTTCTTC. Translation: CASSPGLDNEQFF.

The J gene is TRBJ2-7, the V gene TRBV28; 9 positions match TRBD2. Germline assignment: CDR1 MDHEN and CDR2 SYDVKM. There are 14 residues in the CDR3. Unmatched junction bases numbered 4, after V lost 5 bases and J lost 2 bases. The CDR3 sequence: CASSTLAGPYEQYF. For the CDR3, the DNA is TGTGCCAGCAGTACACTAGCGGGCCCCTACGAGCAGTACTTC.

The chain joins TRBV7-2 to TRBJ1-2; D not certain. The V end was cut by 4 bases, the J end by 0 bases, with 9 bases between. CDR3 length: 14 residues. Germline V gene data show CDR1 as SGHTA and CDR2 as FQGNSA. CDR3 sequence: CASSWRDANYGYTF. CDR3 nucleotides: TGTGCCAGCAGCTGGCGGGATGCTAACTATGGCTACACCTTC.

A word on this clone: A clone one base away is much larger, so this may be a read error. V is TRBV7-6 and J is TRBJ2-7; TRBD2 matches at 13 bases. CDR3 length equals 14 residues. Per the germline V gene, CDR1 is SGHVS and CDR2 is FNYEAQ. The V gene end was trimmed by 5 bases and the J gene end by 5 bases; junction bases not matched to a gene: 3. The CDR3 is CASSPGTSGNEQYF. In nucleotides, the CDR3 is TGTGCCAGCAGCCCCGGGACTAGCGGGAACGAGCAGTACTTC.

The CDR3 bases are TGTGCCATCAGTGAGTCGATTCTGGGGGGGAATGAGCAGTTCTTC. Its translation: CAISESILGGNEQFF. The rearrangement joins TRBV10-3 to TRBJ2-1; 7 nucleotides agree with TRBD2. The junction had 6 bases not matched to a gene; V was cut back by 0 bases and J by 7 bases. Germline CDR1 is ENHRY and CDR2 is SYGVKD. The CDR3 extends over 15 amino acids.

As for this clone: The germline gene is not matched at one end of the junction; a read error may be the cause. The genes are TRBV10-3 and TRBJ2-2; tentatively, D is TRBD2 (5 bases). The CDR3 totals 15 residues. Germline V gene data show CDR1 as ENHRY and CDR2 as SYGVKD. CDR3 region: CATSFRGLDTGELFF. CDR3 coding DNA: TGTGCCACCAGTTTTCGGGGTCTGGACACCGGGGAGCTGTTTTTT.

V gene TRBV2 combines with J gene TRBJ2-3, with 7 bases lining up with TRBD2. The V gene end was trimmed by 6 bases and the J gene end by 2 bases; junction bases not matched to a gene: 5. This CDR3 comprises 14 residues. The germline V gene encodes CDR1 SNHLY and CDR2 FYNNEI. CDR3 DNA sequence: TGTGCCAGCAGGTATAGCGGGTACACAGATACGCAGTATTTT. Translating gives CASRYSGYTDTQYF.

For this clone: Other nucleotide sequences from this sample produce the same CDR3. The rearrangement joins TRBV7-2 to TRBJ2-5; D not certain. Per germline, CDR1 SGHTA and CDR2 FQGNSA. The V gene lost 1 base and the J gene lost 1 base, with 7 bases spanning the gap. The CDR3 has 14 amino acids. CDR3 residues: CASSLESGQETQYF. CDR3 in DNA: TGTGCCAGCAGCTTAGAATCCGGCCAAGAGACCCAGTACTTC.

This chain connects TRBV27 to TRBJ2-7, with 7 nucleotides matching TRBD1. This CDR3 has 15 residues. The V gene end was trimmed by 2 bases and the J gene end by 3 bases; junction bases not matched to a gene: 7. The V gene's germline CDR1 is MNHEY and CDR2 SMNVEV (reference sequence). The CDR3 is CASSLPNRGHYEQYF. The CDR3 nucleotides are TGTGCCAGCAGTTTACCTAACAGGGGCCACTACGAGCAGTACTTC.

The rearrangement links TRBV25-1 to TRBJ2-1; D assignment may be TRBD1 or TRBD2 (6 bases each). The CDR3 spans 16 residues. Germline V gene data show CDR1 as MGHDK and CDR2 as SYGVNS. With 1 base removed from V and 6 bases from J, the gap between germline ends came to 16 bases. CDR3 sequence reads: CASSESGRGVSNEQFF. The CDR3 bases are TGTGCCAGCAGTGAATCGGGTAGGGGGGTAAGCAATGAGCAGTTCTTC.

Here the CDR3 reads CASSTRGGEQYF. In DNA, the CDR3 is TGTGCCAGCAGTACCCGGGGCGGAGAGCAGTACTTC. This chain connects TRBV6-6 to TRBJ2-7; possibly TRBD1 or TRBD2 for D (5 bases each). The CDR3 sequence is 12 residues long. The V gene lost 5 bases and the J gene lost 7 bases, with 12 bases spanning the gap. CDR1 and CDR2 from the germline V gene are MNHNY and SVGAGI (reference sequence).

The rearrangement joins TRBV6-1 to TRBJ2-2; D gene ambiguous. From germline, CDR1 is MNHNS and CDR2 SASEGT. The CDR3 has 13 residues. With 5 bases removed from V and 13 bases from J, the gap between germline ends came to 17 bases. The CDR3 protein is CASSTRLPRVLFF. Written as DNA, the CDR3 is TGTGCCAGCAGTACCCGCCTTCCTCGGGTGCTGTTTTTT.

The gene calls are TRBV11-2 and TRBJ2-5; no clear D. The J call is in doubt because the DNA end fits TRBJ2-7 better. The CDR3 extends over 14 amino acids. Germline V gene data show CDR1 as SGHAT and CDR2 as FQNNGV. The CDR3 loop is CASSLTVLSYEQYF. DNA for the CDR3: TGTGCCAGCAGCCTAACGGTTTTGTCCTACGAGCAGTACTTC.

The chain has TRBV5-1 and TRBJ2-1, with 10 bases fitting TRBD2. The CDR3 is made up of 18 amino acids. Looked up from germline, CDR1 is SGHRS and CDR2 is YFSETQ. Trimming at V came to 0 bases and at J to 5 bases, leaving 11 bases not matched to a gene. DNA of the CDR3: TGCGCCAGCAGCTTGGCAGTAAGCAGCGGGAGGGCCGACAATGAGCAGTTCTTC. This sequence encodes CASSLAVSSGRADNEQFF. Filled out from reference TRBV5-1 and TRBJ2-1, the complete variable domain reads KAGVTQTPRYLIKTRGQQVTLSCSPISGHRSVSWYQQTPGQGLQFLFEYFSETQRNKGNFPGRFSGRQFSNSRSEMNVSTLELGDSALYLCASSLAVSSGRADNEQFFGPGTRLTVL.

The V call is TRBV5-1, the J call TRBJ1-2, with D perhaps matching TRBD1 (6 bases). Germline values: CDR1 SGHRS, CDR2 YFSETQ. V gave up 0 bases and J gave up 2 bases, with 17 bases separating them. The CDR3 has 17 amino acids. CDR3 sequence: CASSLAGANVGNYGYTF. CDR3 nucleotide sequence: TGCGCCAGCAGCTTGGCAGGGGCAAACGTTGGAAACTATGGCTACACCTTC.

The count of this clone is one. V gene TRBV19 combines with J gene TRBJ1-5, with D perhaps TRBD1 (5 bases). The V gene lost 5 bases and the J gene lost 0 bases, with 11 bases spanning the gap. CDR1 is LNHDA, CDR2 SQIVND, per germline (reference sequence). The CDR3 consists of 15 residues. The DNA for the CDR3 is TGTGCCAGTAGTGAAGGGGCAAATAGCAATCAGCCCCAGCATTTT. The encoded protein is CASSEGANSNQPQHF.

The V and J genes are TRBV5-1 and TRBJ2-2; D is unresolved. Germline-derived CDR1 and CDR2 are SGHRS and YFSETQ. This CDR3 comprises 16 residues. Trimming removed 4 bases at V and 1 base at J, with 14 bases between. CDR3 sequence: CASSRGDGRNTGELFF. Here the CDR3 DNA reads TGCGCCAGCAGCCGAGGCGACGGGCGGAACACCGGGGAGCTGTTTTTT.

The V call is TRBV7-2, the J call TRBJ2-1; TRBD2 agrees at 7 bases. Germline V gives CDR1 SGHTA, CDR2 FQGNSA. Trimming cost V 5 bases and J 9 bases; bases outside gene matches: 13. CDR3 size: 15 residues. The CDR3 region has the DNA TGTGCCAGCAGCCCTGAGGCGGGGGTCTCGGTTGAGCAGTTCTTC. Protein sequence: CASSPEAGVSVEQFF.

CDR3 DNA: TGCGCCAGCAGCCCCGACGGGACAGGGGACAAGTTCTTC. It is translated as CASSPDGTGDKFF. V is TRBV5-1 and J is TRBJ2-1; 10 bases are shared with TRBD1. This CDR3 is 13 amino acids long. V shed 4 bases and J 14 bases; nucleotides not matched to a gene: 9. Germline loops: CDR1 SGHRS, CDR2 YFSETQ.

The chain combines TRBV15 with TRBJ1-1, with 7 bases matching TRBD1. The CDR3 totals 13 residues. V was clipped by 8 bases and J by 4 bases; unmatched bases: 7. Germline V gene lookup returns CDR1 LNHNV and CDR2 YYDKDF (reference sequence). The CDR3 DNA reads as TGTGCCACCGCCAGGGGGACGGGCACTGAAGCTTTCTTT. As protein: CATARGTGTEAFF. Based on the CDR3 plus reference TRBV15 and TRBJ1-1, the full variable domain is DAMVIQNPRYQVTQFGKPVTLSCSQTLNHNVMYWYQQKSSQAPKLLFHYYDKDFNNEADTPDNFQSRRPNTSFCFLDIRSPGLGDTAMYLCATARGTGTEAFFGQGTRLTVV.

The chain couples TRBV2 to TRBJ1-5; a weak D match, TRBD1 (5 bases). Germline CDR1 and CDR2: SNHLY and FYNNEI. V lost 5 bases and J 6 bases, leaving 17 bases between the germline ends. The CDR3 runs to 15 residues. Written as DNA, the CDR3 is TGTGCCAGCAGTACCGGGACCCCCCATGGTCAGCCCCAGCATTTT. Translating gives CASSTGTPHGQPQHF.

The CDR3 here is CASSTGRTDTQYF. The CDR3 DNA follows: TGTGCCAGCTCCACTGGGCGCACAGATACGCAGTATTTT. The chain recombines TRBV2 with TRBJ2-3; D uncertain. The CDR3 is 13 residues long. Trimming pared 8 bases from V and 1 base from J, leaving 10 bases between. Germline CDR1 is SNHLY and CDR2 is FYNNEI.

V usage is TRBV5-4 and J usage is TRBJ2-3, with D possibly matching TRBD1 (5 bases). Germline CDR1 reads SGHNT; CDR2 reads YYREEE (reference sequence). Trimming took 4 bases from V and 2 from J, leaving 17 bases between them. This CDR3 is 16 amino acids long. The DNA for the CDR3 is TGTGCCAGCAGCCTCCGACAGCCAACCGCCACAGATACGCAGTATTTT. Translating it yields CASSLRQPTATDTQYF.

This chain connects TRBV7-2 to TRBJ2-7; 7 positions match TRBD1. The trim removed 5 bases at V and 3 bases at J, leaving 10 bases unmatched. Per germline, CDR1 SGHTA and CDR2 FQGNSA. The CDR3 has 15 amino acids. For the CDR3, the DNA is TGTGCCAGCAGCCCTAGCCGGGACAGAGTCTACGAGCAGTACTTC. This sequence encodes CASSPSRDRVYEQYF.

V gene TRBV27 combines with J gene TRBJ2-5; D is uncertain. Deletions cut 4 bases from V and 2 bases from J, with 11 bases between. The CDR3 runs 14 residues. CDR1 MNHEY and CDR2 SMNVEV come from the germline V gene (reference sequence). This chain's CDR3 is CASSYLGQQETQYF. Here the CDR3 DNA reads TGTGCCAGCAGTTACCTCGGGCAGCAAGAGACCCAGTACTTC.

This rearrangement joins TRBV25-1 to TRBJ2-3; tentatively, D is TRBD1 (6 bases). V lost 3 bases and J 1 base, leaving 8 bases between the germline ends. Germline V gene sequence: CDR1 MGHDK, CDR2 SYGVNS. CDR3 length: 14 amino acids. The CDR3 nucleotides read TGTGCCAGCAGTGACAGGGGAGGCACAGATACGCAGTATTTT. Translating gives CASSDRGGTDTQYF.